This TCR beta chain was found in a study of blood T cell repertoires in COVID-19 (dated by TCRdb to between 2020 and 2021). About the study as a whole: Collaborator samples came from the United States, Italy and Spain and covered acute and convalescent phases of COVID-19. The dataset comprised deeply sampled blood TCRbeta repertoires from subjects exposed to, actively infected with, or recovered from COVID-19. Sample metadata almost always included a de-identified subject ID, COVID-19 status, age in years and sex. The samples were drawn from two sources: the first 160 participants of the ongoing ImmuneRACE study, and 1,200 or so subjects contributed by 6 global collaborators. Where HLA class I and class II types were available, the types were taken from metadata supplied by the sample provider, not from assay-based typing. A freely available public database, intended as a resource for researchers studying the immune response to SARS-CoV-2, is where the repertoires were released. The prospective study material was composed of cDNA or gDNA derived from T cells, B-cell-depleted T cells, or PBMCs. Broad study findings and their caveats: How much clinical and demographic metadata was included differed by source and by participant, and the metadata was provided uncurated.

The immunoSEQ Assay, a bias-controlled multiplex PCR, was used to amplify TCRbeta CDR3 regions from genomic DNA. Concerning the study's data processing: The number of nucleated cells in each sample was estimated from the amplification of reference gene primers within the assay. To quantify the absolute abundance of each unique TCRbeta CDR3 rearrangement, sequence reads were collapsed and filtered. For each sample, productive Simpson clonality was calculated as the square root of Simpson's diversity index across productive rearrangements. Not all clones reach the TCRdb copy of this immuneACCESS table, which keeps in-frame sequences only. Checked studies attribute under half of the gap to unresolved V genes and leave the rest unexplained. The V and J calls and the clone size are those of that table, but D and trimming were determined from the DNA. The sample data list a few hundred thousand clones, and about 90% of these were observed just once. The ten most abundant clones make up around 0.92% of the sample.

The V and J ends are trimmed by 0 bases and 9 bases, leaving 14 bases between them. Based on the germline V gene (reference sequence), the CDR1 and CDR2 sequences are LGHDT and YNNKEL. The cysteine opens and the phenylalanine closes a CDR3 of 15 amino acids. Of all the DNA, just the CDR3 is kept, 45 bases in frame from base 1. In Seattle, one collaborating source enrolled patients while the infection was active and tracked those patients longitudinally over the course of disease. Collaborating institutions collected whole blood in K2EDTA tubes following their own protocols. For TCRbeta analysis, collaborators shipped samples in one of three forms: frozen whole blood, isolated PBMCs, or DNA extracted from either of those sample types. A remark on this clone: Its antigen specificity is not known. Base-call qualities are not available, and no considerably larger clone is one nucleotide away.

The receptor chain draws on TRBV3-1 (or the pseudogene TRBV3-2) and TRBJ2-2, with the D gene uncertain. The sequenced sample was peripheral blood. The receptor comes from a young man with COVID-19, enrolled during active disease. The DNA sequence follows: TGTGCCAGCAGCCAAGATTCCACCGGGTCTCGGGAGCTGTTTTTT. Its product reads: CASSQDSTGSRELFF.